The 30 T cell receptor beta chains below come from one sample, sequenced in a study of shared clonotypes between healthy human individuals. CD45RO-negative cells were positively selected for CCR7, leaving out terminally differentiated effector memory CD45RA+ cells. TCRdb keeps only in-frame clones here, not all; method: immunoSEQ multiplex PCR. The sample lists approximately 600,000 clones; approximately 96% were seen once. The sample comprised naive CD8+ T cells sorted from blood. The receptors derive from a woman aged 25 to 39 in good health.

About this clone itself: Within the sample, other DNA sequences also encode this same CDR3. The chain has TRBV6-5 and TRBJ2-7; D is ambiguous. CDR3 length equals 13 residues. Germline CDR1 is MNHEY and CDR2 is SVGAGI. Trimming stripped 2 bases from V and 2 bases from J, with 7 bases between. This CDR3 reads CASSYGSTYEQYF. Here the CDR3 DNA reads TGTGCCAGCAGTTACGGCAGCACCTACGAGCAGTACTTC.

The chain employs TRBV25-1 and TRBJ2-7, with TRBD2 identical over 9 bases. The trim removed 4 bases at V and 6 bases at J, leaving 10 bases unmatched. CDR3 length equals 15 residues. Looked up from germline, CDR1 is MGHDK and CDR2 is SYGVNS. Here the CDR3 reads CASSGGSGGMIEQYF. The CDR3 DNA is TGTGCCAGCAGTGGGGGAAGCGGGGGGATGATCGAGCAGTACTTC.

This chain joins TRBV6-6 and TRBJ1-4, with D tentatively TRBD1 (6 bases). Deletions cut 4 bases from V and 12 bases from J, with 21 bases between. The CDR3 runs to 15 residues. Per the germline V gene, CDR1 is MNHNY and CDR2 is SVGAGI (reference sequence). The CDR3 coding sequence is TGTGCCAGCAGTTCCCAACAGGGACTTAGTGGAGAACTGTTTTTT. Translated: CASSSQQGLSGELFF.

The rearrangement links TRBV27 to TRBJ1-2; D gene unclear. This CDR3 has 13 amino acids. CDR1 is MNHEY and CDR2 is SMNVEV in the germline V gene (reference sequence). Trimming shortened V by 6 bases and J by 8 bases, and 16 bases separated the two germline ends. CDR3 sequence reads: CASSQRTDWGYTF. DNA of the CDR3: TGTGCCAGCAGCCAGCGGACGGACTGGGGCTACACCTTC.

A word on this clone: Other DNA sequences in this sample translate to the same CDR3. J is TRBJ1-3 and V is TRBV28; D is undetermined. Per germline, CDR1 MDHEN and CDR2 SYDVKM. This CDR3 spans 14 amino acids. V lost 3 bases and J lost 0, with 6 bases in between. The CDR3 region is CASSLAVSGNTIYF. As DNA, the CDR3 is TGTGCCAGCAGTTTGGCGGTCTCTGGAAACACCATATATTTT.

This chain connects TRBV4-2 to TRBJ2-7; TRBD1 matches 11 bases. Trimming took 4 bases from V and 6 from J; bases not matched to a gene: 5. CDR3 size: 14 residues. The germline V gene has CDR1 LGHNA and CDR2 YNFKEQ. CDR3 coding DNA: TGTGCCAGCAGCCCCGGGACAGGGGGAACCGAGCAGTACTTC. As protein: CASSPGTGGTEQYF.

This chain connects TRBV10-2 to TRBJ2-7; maybe TRBD1 (6 bases). This CDR3 comprises 11 residues. V gave up 8 bases and J gave up 3 bases, with 8 bases separating them. From germline, CDR1 is WSHSY and CDR2 SAAADI. CDR3 nucleotides: TGCGCCAGCGCGACAGGCTACGAGCAGTACTTC. Its translation: CASATGYEQYF.

This sequence joins TRBV7-9 and TRBJ2-7, with 8 bases that match TRBD1. Per the germline V gene, CDR1 is SEHNR and CDR2 is FQNEAQ (reference sequence). CDR3 length: 13 residues. With 5 bases clipped from V and 5 bases from J, the junction kept 5 bases outside the gene matches. The DNA for the CDR3 is TGTGCCAGCAGCCTGACAGGGGACCACGAGCAGTACTTC. It encodes CASSLTGDHEQYF.

The count of this clone is one. This rearrangement joins TRBV21-1 to TRBJ2-1; the table's D call of TRBD2 was not tested on the DNA. TRBV21-1 is a listed pseudogene. This CDR3 is built from 16 residues. In nucleotides, the CDR3 is TGTGCCAGCAGCAGCGGGCTAGCGGGACCCTACAATGAGCAGTTCTTC. This encodes CASSSGLAGPYNEQFF.

This chain links TRBV27 with TRBJ2-2, with 8 bases identical to TRBD1. There are 15 residues in the CDR3. Germline loops: CDR1 MNHEY, CDR2 SMNVEV (reference sequence). Germline trimming cut 7 bases from V and 4 bases from J; bases unmatched to any gene: 8. CDR3 bases: TGTGCCAGCACCTTAACAGGGGGGCTCACCGGGGAGCTGTTTTTT. It yields the protein CASTLTGGLTGELFF.

The chain is built from TRBV18 and TRBJ2-7, with 7 bases fitting TRBD2. Germline CDR1 is KGHSH and CDR2 is LQKENI. This CDR3 has 16 amino acids. The V and J ends lost 0 bases and 2 bases, in that order; junction bases with no gene match: 7. The chain's CDR3 is CASSPPLQRGPYEQYF. In DNA form, the CDR3 reads TGTGCCAGCTCACCACCCCTTCAGCGGGGACCCTACGAGCAGTACTTC.

The chain joins TRBV5-6 to TRBJ2-3, with 12 bases matching TRBD2. J lost 4 bases, V lost 4 bases, and 13 bases had no gene match. Per the germline V gene, CDR1 is SGHDT and CDR2 is YYEEEE. The CDR3 has 18 residues. The CDR3 spells CASSVTSGSRYPADTQYF. As DNA, the CDR3 is TGTGCCAGCAGCGTGACTAGCGGGAGTCGGTACCCCGCAGATACGCAGTATTTT.

This clone was counted once. The rearrangement uses TRBV11-2 and TRBJ2-1; the match to TRBD2 covers 9 bases. CDR1 is SGHAT and CDR2 is FQNNGV in the germline V gene. The CDR3 has 16 residues. With 2 bases clipped from V and 8 bases from J, the junction kept 10 bases outside the gene matches. The CDR3 DNA reads TGTGCCAGCAGCTTAATTGTTACTAGCGGGCGTGATGAGCAGTTCTTC. It encodes CASSLIVTSGRDEQFF.

The chain employs TRBV5-1 and TRBJ2-7, with 7 positions matching TRBD1. Germline V CDR1 and CDR2: SGHRS, YFSETQ. This CDR3 comprises 14 residues. Trimming cost V 4 bases and J 2 bases; bases outside gene matches: 6. For the CDR3, the DNA is TGCGCCAGCAGCCCCAACCAGGGGGCCTACGAGCAGTACTTC. Protein product: CASSPNQGAYEQYF.

The chain uses TRBV29-1 and TRBJ1-2, with D unclear. Trimming took 1 base from V and 7 from J, leaving 10 bases between them. Germline V gives CDR1 SQVTM, CDR2 ANQGSEA. The CDR3 covers 12 residues. The CDR3 DNA is TGCAGCGTTGAAGGGTCCCGCTCTGGCTACACCTTC. It translates to CSVEGSRSGYTF.

The CDR3 DNA follows: TGTGCCAGCAGCTTCGACAGCGCCTACGAGCAGTACTTC. This encodes CASSFDSAYEQYF. J is TRBJ2-7 and V is TRBV4-2; tentatively, D is TRBD1 (5 bases). V shed 5 bases and J shed 2 bases, with 10 bases lying between them. Germline V gene lookup returns CDR1 LGHNA and CDR2 YNFKEQ. This CDR3 has 13 amino acids.

The chain is built from TRBV11-3 and TRBJ2-2; D gene ambiguous. Germline V lookup: CDR1 SGHNT, CDR2 YENEEA. The V end was cut by 3 bases, the J end by 7 bases, with 9 bases between. The CDR3 contains 13 residues. The CDR3 region is CASSFSGGGELFF. DNA of the CDR3: TGTGCCAGCAGCTTCTCAGGCGGCGGGGAGCTGTTTTTT.

The gene calls are TRBV28 and TRBJ1-1, with TRBD1 as a possible D gene (6 bases). Trimming removed 5 bases at V and 1 base at J, with 14 bases between. Germline loops: CDR1 MDHEN, CDR2 SYDVKM. The CDR3 extends over 15 amino acids. In nucleotides, the CDR3 is TGTGCCAGCAGTCTCATGGGGGCAAGGAACACTGAAGCTTTCTTT. Its protein is CASSLMGARNTEAFF.

This clone appeared a single time. The chain combines TRBV6-1 with TRBJ2-7, with a tentative D call TRBD1 (6 bases). The V gene lost 3 bases and the J gene lost 2 bases, with 20 bases spanning the gap. CDR1 and CDR2 (germline): MNHNS, SASEGT. The CDR3 contains 17 residues. In nucleotides, the CDR3 is TGTGCCAGCAGTGAGGTTTGGGCACAGGGTATGGCCTACGAGCAGTACTTC. Encoded protein: CASSEVWAQGMAYEQYF.

The chain links TRBV14 to TRBJ1-3; D possibly corresponds to TRBD1 (6 bases). CDR1 is SGHDN and CDR2 is FVKESK in the germline V gene. The CDR3 has 12 amino acids. The CDR3: CGTADSGNTIYF. The DNA for the CDR3 is TGTGGGACAGCCGACTCTGGAAACACCATATATTTT.

The genes are TRBV27 and TRBJ1-5, with TRBD1 matching over 9 bases. Per the germline V gene, CDR1 is MNHEY and CDR2 is SMNVEV (reference sequence). The CDR3 spans 14 residues. J lost 7 bases, V lost 5 bases, and 6 bases had no gene match. The chain's CDR3 is CASSVTGGGQPQHF. For the CDR3, the DNA is TGTGCCAGCAGTGTAACAGGGGGCGGACAGCCCCAGCATTTT.

The chain has TRBV5-4 and TRBJ2-7; 7 bases are a match to TRBD1. V was pared by 4 bases and J by 2 bases, with 9 bases of the junction left unmatched. Germline V gene sequence: CDR1 SGHNT, CDR2 YYREEE (reference sequence). This CDR3 contains 15 residues. The CDR3 loop reads CASSLDRATAYEQYF. DNA of the CDR3: TGTGCCAGCAGCCTCGACAGGGCTACGGCCTACGAGCAGTACTTC.

This chain connects TRBV13 to TRBJ1-4; unclear D gene. V lost 1 base, J lost 2 bases, and 8 bases lay in between. From germline, CDR1 is PRHDT and CDR2 FYEKMQ (reference sequence). The CDR3 is 15 residues long. CDR3 region: CASSLERTTNEKLFF. The CDR3 coding sequence is TGTGCCAGCAGCTTAGAAAGGACCACTAATGAAAAACTGTTTTTT.

As regards this clone: At one boundary the junction diverges from the germline segment, which might be a read error. Distinct nucleotide sequences in the sample also encode this CDR3. The V and J genes are TRBV13 and TRBJ2-7; TRBD1 aligns across 10 bases. Germline loops: CDR1 PRHDT, CDR2 FYEKMQ (reference sequence). The CDR3 totals 14 residues. This CDR3 reads CASSLGQGAYEQYF. The CDR3 nucleotides read TGTGCCAGCAGCCTAGGACAGGGGGCCTACGAGCAGTACTTC.

V is TRBV4-1 and J is TRBJ1-1; D remains ambiguous. CDR3 length: 15 residues. The V gene's germline CDR1 is MGHRA and CDR2 YSYEKL. V dropped 4 bases and J dropped 2 bases, with 14 bases sitting between them. The CDR3 protein is CASSLNRAENTEAFF. CDR3 bases: TGCGCCAGCAGCCTCAATAGGGCGGAAAACACTGAAGCTTTCTTT.

On this clone: The identical CDR3 is also encoded by other nucleotide sequences in the sample. The chain joins TRBV28 to TRBJ2-7; D may be TRBD2 (6 bases). The V gene lost 5 bases and the J gene lost 1 base, with 21 bases spanning the gap. This CDR3 comprises 17 residues. Germline V gene data show CDR1 as MDHEN and CDR2 as SYDVKM. The CDR3 region is CASSPPWEVFGSYEQYF. The CDR3 nucleotides read TGTGCCAGCAGTCCCCCCTGGGAGGTCTTTGGGTCCTACGAGCAGTACTTC.

The chain has TRBV7-9 and TRBJ2-7; D is perhaps TRBD2 (6 bases). Between the trimmed V and J ends, which lost 1 base and 3 bases, there was a span of 16 bases. The CDR3 has 16 residues. In germline, CDR1 is SEHNR, CDR2 FQNEAQ (reference sequence). CDR3 coding DNA: TGTGCCAGCAGCTTAGTAGGCGCGGGAAGGGACTACGAGCAGTACTTC. Translating gives CASSLVGAGRDYEQYF.

The rearrangement uses TRBV19 and TRBJ1-3, with unresolved D. The germline V gene has CDR1 LNHDA and CDR2 SQIVND (reference sequence). Trimming stripped 3 bases from V and 0 bases from J, with 12 bases between. The CDR3 extends over 16 amino acids. The CDR3 loop reads CASSMLGPSSGNTIYF. CDR3 nucleotide sequence: TGTGCCAGTAGTATGTTAGGGCCTTCCTCTGGAAACACCATATATTTT.

The V gene is TRBV7-9, the J gene TRBJ2-7; TRBD1 aligns across 7 bases. Germline V gene lookup returns CDR1 SEHNR and CDR2 FQNEAQ (reference sequence). The CDR3 totals 13 residues. V trimming: 5 bases; J trimming: 6 bases; junction bases outside the gene matches: 7. The CDR3 loop reads CASSPQTGFEQYF. As DNA, the CDR3 is TGTGCCAGCAGCCCCCAGACAGGGTTCGAGCAGTACTTC.

The rearrangement uses TRBV27 and TRBJ1-2, with TRBD1 as a possible D gene (6 bases). The CDR3 spans 16 residues. Germline V CDR1 and CDR2: MNHEY, SMNVEV (reference sequence). V was clipped by 6 bases and J by 7 bases, with 24 bases between them. This CDR3 reads CASSPSQGTKRFGYTF. As DNA, the CDR3 is TGTGCCAGCAGCCCATCCCAGGGGACCAAACGTTTTGGCTACACCTTC.